Listed here are 32 T cell receptor beta chains from one sample, sequenced in a study of control samples from healthy donors and cancer patients. Some clones are missing from TCRdb's copy, which holds only in-frame ones; the method was immunoSEQ multiplex PCR. This table has 150,000 to 200,000 clones, 88% appearing once. The sample comprised blood. These receptor sequences come from a man aged 18 to 29 in good health.

This clone was seen a single time. The chain has TRBV7-9 and TRBJ2-1; weak D call: TRBD2 (5 bases). Trimming left V 3 bases short and J 4 bases short, with 10 bases between. This CDR3 contains 14 residues. The germline V gene has CDR1 SEHNR and CDR2 FQNEAQ (reference sequence). CDR3 residues: CASSLLTSYNEQFF. The CDR3 DNA sequence: TGTGCCAGCAGCTTGCTAACTAGTTACAATGAGCAGTTCTTC.

V gene TRBV4-2 combines with J gene TRBJ1-5; D perhaps matches TRBD1 (6 bases). The CDR3 runs to 17 residues. Germline V gene data show CDR1 as LGHNA and CDR2 as YNFKEQ. V was pared by 0 bases and J by 1 base, with 13 bases between. CDR3 sequence: CASSQDKQGRSNQPQHF. The CDR3 DNA is TGTGCCAGCAGCCAAGATAAACAGGGAAGGAGCAATCAGCCCCAGCATTTT.

The chain employs TRBV12-3 or TRBV12-4 and TRBJ2-7, with D possibly being TRBD2 (6 bases). V dropped 6 bases and J dropped 6 bases, with 12 bases sitting between them. CDR3 size: 12 residues. The CDR3 nucleotides are TGTGCCAGCAGCCACCAGACTAGCGAGCAGTACTTC. This codes for CASSHQTSEQYF.

The chain couples TRBV11-2 to TRBJ2-5; 7 bases agree with TRBD1. Germline assignment: CDR1 SGHAT and CDR2 FQNNGV. The CDR3 covers 17 residues. V shed 2 bases, J shed 5 bases, and the junction held 14 bases outside the gene matches. The CDR3 nucleotides are TGTGCCAGCAGCTTAAACAGGGACAGCCCGACGTGGGAGACCCAGTACTTC. Protein product: CASSLNRDSPTWETQYF.

The chain combines TRBV13 with TRBJ1-1; unclear D gene. Per germline, CDR1 PRHDT and CDR2 FYEKMQ (reference sequence). This CDR3 is built from 12 residues. Trimming shortened V by 5 bases and J by 0 bases, and 4 bases separated the two germline ends. DNA for the CDR3: TGTGCCAGCAGCCGGGTGAACACTGAAGCTTTCTTT. This gives the protein CASSRVNTEAFF. The full variable domain, with the rest looked up from reference TRBV13 and TRBJ1-1, is AAGVIQSPRHLIKEKRETATLKCYPIPRHDTVYWYQQGPGQDPQFLISFYEKMQSDKGSIPDRFSAQQFSDYHSELNMSSLELGDSALYFCASSRVNTEAFFGQGTRLTVV.

This chain uses TRBV2 with TRBJ2-7, with a weak D call TRBD1 (8 bases). The ends were cut back, 3 bases at V and 5 bases at J, with 14 bases in the middle. Germline V lookup: CDR1 SNHLY, CDR2 FYNNEI. The CDR3 runs to 14 residues. The CDR3 region has the DNA TGTGCCAGCAGTGAGCAACAGGGGGGGAACGAGCAGTACTTC. This sequence encodes CASSEQQGGNEQYF.

J is TRBJ1-5 and V is TRBV3-1 (or the pseudogene TRBV3-2); D unresolved. Per germline, CDR1 LGHDT and CDR2 YNNKEL (reference sequence). This CDR3 region has 15 residues. The V end was cut by 0 bases, the J end by 1 base, with 7 bases between. In nucleotides, the CDR3 is TGTGCCAGCAGCCAAGAGCAGAGGAGCAATCAGCCCCAGCATTTT. Protein product: CASSQEQRSNQPQHF.

V usage is TRBV7-2 and J usage is TRBJ2-3, with D uncertain. V was pared by 0 bases and J by 2 bases, with 12 bases between. Germline V gene sequence: CDR1 SGHTA, CDR2 FQGNSA. This CDR3 has 16 amino acids. For the CDR3, the DNA is TGTGCCAGCAGCTTAGCCGGCCAACGTATCACAGATACGCAGTATTTT. Its protein product is CASSLAGQRITDTQYF.

This clone was seen only once. J is TRBJ2-1 and V is TRBV5-8; D is unclear. Trimming took 6 bases from V and 3 from J, leaving 22 bases between them. CDR3 length: 17 amino acids. CDR1 is SGHTS and CDR2 is YDEGEE in the germline V gene. DNA for the CDR3: TGTGCCAGCACCCGGCGCCGAGCCCCCTCTTTCTACAATGAGCAGTTCTTC. Translated: CASTRRRAPSFYNEQFF.

The chain employs TRBV28 and TRBJ1-3; 7 bases are a match to TRBD1. Germline V gene lookup returns CDR1 MDHEN and CDR2 SYDVKM. V lost 5 bases, J lost 4 bases, and 11 bases stayed unmatched. This CDR3 region has 16 residues. This CDR3 is CASSTEPGTAGNTIYF. The CDR3 bases are TGTGCCAGCAGTACCGAGCCCGGGACAGCCGGAAACACCATATATTTT.

The chain carries TRBV13 and TRBJ1-1; 10 nucleotides line up with TRBD1. The V segment lost 5 bases and the J segment 1 base; nucleotides outside the gene matches: 7. The CDR3 is 16 amino acids. The germline V gene encodes CDR1 PRHDT and CDR2 FYEKMQ (reference sequence). DNA for the CDR3: TGTGCCAGCAGCCGACAGGGGGCGATGGGGAACACTGAAGCTTTCTTT. This translates into CASSRQGAMGNTEAFF. Together with reference TRBV13 and TRBJ1-1, the CDR3 gives the full variable domain: AAGVIQSPRHLIKEKRETATLKCYPIPRHDTVYWYQQGPGQDPQFLISFYEKMQSDKGSIPDRFSAQQFSDYHSELNMSSLELGDSALYFCASSRQGAMGNTEAFFGQGTRLTVV.

The chain links TRBV7-2 to TRBJ2-1; D remains unclear. The CDR3 contains 14 residues. Between the trimmed V and J ends, which lost 5 bases and 5 bases, there was a span of 13 bases. Germline CDR1 SGHTA, CDR2 FQGNSA. The CDR3 DNA reads TGTGCCAGCAGCCCGCTTGGTGTAAACAATGAGCAGTTCTTC. Its protein product is CASSPLGVNNEQFF.

The chain carries TRBV4-2 and TRBJ1-2; D uncertain. V lost 5 bases to trimming and J lost 0 bases, with 13 bases between them. Germline-derived CDR1 and CDR2 are LGHNA and YNFKEQ. The CDR3 has 15 residues. The CDR3 loop is CASSSRVLANYGYTF. CDR3 nucleotide sequence: TGTGCCAGCAGCAGCCGGGTCTTAGCTAACTATGGCTACACCTTC.

The rearrangement uses TRBV6-5 and TRBJ2-7, with TRBD1 matching 7 bases. V lost 5 bases and J lost 6; bases outside the gene matches: 10. Germline lookup yields CDR1 MNHEY and CDR2 SVGAGI. This CDR3 spans 14 amino acids. CDR3 protein: CASSQTGDESEQYF. Here the CDR3 DNA reads TGTGCCAGCAGTCAAACAGGGGATGAAAGCGAGCAGTACTTC.

This clone was recorded only once. V is TRBV2 and J is TRBJ2-3; TRBD2 agrees at 13 bases. The germline CDR1 and CDR2 sequences are SNHLY and FYNNEI. The CDR3 is 14 residues long. V lost 1 base to trimming and J lost 9 bases; unmatched junction nucleotides: 1. CDR3 bases: TGTGCCAGCAGTGAAGGGACTAGCGGGGGCACGCAGTATTTT. Its translation: CASSEGTSGGTQYF.

This sequence joins TRBV12-3 or TRBV12-4 and TRBJ2-4; D unresolved. Trimming cost V 3 bases and J 8 bases, with 5 bases left between them. This CDR3 has 11 residues. CDR3 loop: CASSFSHIQYF. The DNA for the CDR3 is TGTGCCAGCAGTTTTTCCCACATTCAGTACTTC.

CDR3 DNA: TGCGCCAGCAGCTTCACAGTTGATAATTCACCCCTCCACTTT. Amino acid sequence: CASSFTVDNSPLHF. This rearrangement joins TRBV5-1 to TRBJ1-6; no firm D call. Trimming took 2 bases from V and 5 from J, leaving 8 bases between them. The CDR3 spans 14 residues. Looked up from germline, CDR1 is SGHRS and CDR2 is YFSETQ.

The rearrangement links TRBV5-1 to TRBJ1-2; D unresolved. The germline V gene encodes CDR1 SGHRS and CDR2 YFSETQ. Trimming removed 5 bases at V and 1 base at J, with 15 bases between. The CDR3 loop spans 15 amino acids. CDR3 amino acids: CASSQDLFDNYGYTF. In DNA form, the CDR3 reads TGCGCCAGCAGTCAGGACCTTTTTGATAACTATGGCTACACCTTC.

This chain links TRBV10-3 with TRBJ1-1, with D maybe TRBD1 (6 bases). The CDR3 is made up of 15 amino acids. Germline CDR1 and CDR2: ENHRY and SYGVKD. V lost 2 bases and J 1 base, leaving 11 bases between the germline ends. The CDR3 spells CAISEGGRANTEAFF. In DNA, the CDR3 is TGTGCCATCAGTGAGGGGGGCAGGGCGAACACTGAAGCTTTCTTT.

The chain couples TRBV5-8 to TRBJ1-6; D is undetermined. The CDR3 covers 13 residues. Trimming shortened V by 7 bases and J by 4 bases, and 9 bases separated the two germline ends. The germline CDR1 and CDR2 sequences are SGHTS and YDEGEE. CDR3 in amino acids: CASLAGYNSPLHF. DNA of the CDR3: TGTGCCAGCCTCGCAGGTTATAATTCACCCCTCCACTTT. The entire variable domain, with the rest obtained from reference TRBV5-8 and TRBJ1-6, is as follows: EAGVTQSPTHLIKTRGQQATLRCSPISGHTSVYWYQQALGLGLQFLLWYDEGEERNRGNFPPRFSGRQFPNYSSELNVNALELEDSALYLCASLAGYNSPLHFGNGTRLTVT.

The chain joins TRBV15 to TRBJ2-7, with 9 positions matching TRBD2. The CDR3 is 13 amino acids. Germline values: CDR1 LNHNV, CDR2 YYDKDF (reference sequence). V was clipped by 5 bases and J by 4 bases; unmatched bases: 3. This CDR3 reads CATSPSGGYEQYF. The CDR3 coding sequence is TGTGCCACCAGCCCAAGCGGGGGGTACGAGCAGTACTTC.

The rearrangement links TRBV28 to TRBJ2-4, with no clear D. CDR1 and CDR2 from the germline V gene are MDHEN and SYDVKM. With 7 bases removed from V and 0 bases from J, the gap between germline ends came to 7 bases. CDR3 length: 13 residues. CDR3 DNA: TGTGCCAGCAATCGCCTAGCCAAAAACATTCAGTACTTC. This sequence encodes CASNRLAKNIQYF.

V and J are TRBV5-1 and TRBJ2-3; D not certain. The germline V gene has CDR1 SGHRS and CDR2 YFSETQ. Trimming took off 2 bases at V and 0 bases at J, with 7 bases between the two ends. The CDR3 has 14 residues. CDR3 bases: TGCGCCAGCAGCTTCCCGACGAGCACAGATACGCAGTATTTT. This codes for CASSFPTSTDTQYF.

This rearrangement joins TRBV6-5 to TRBJ1-6, with D possibly matching TRBD1 (6 bases). Germline CDR1 reads MNHEY; CDR2 reads SVGAGI. This CDR3 region has 14 residues. Trimming cost V 7 bases and J 7 bases, with 14 bases left between them. The CDR3 here is CASNGDRLNSPLHF. DNA of the CDR3: TGTGCCAGCAACGGCGACAGGCTAAATTCACCCCTCCACTTT.

The chain recombines TRBV5-1 with TRBJ1-6; 12 bases match TRBD1. The germline gives CDR1 SGHRS, CDR2 YFSETQ. The CDR3 is made up of 16 amino acids. The V gene end was trimmed by 3 bases and the J gene end by 9 bases; junction bases not matched to a gene: 7. The DNA of the CDR3 is TGCGCCAGCAGCTACCGGGACAGGGGGCTGGCTTCACCCCTCCACTTT. Residues: CASSYRDRGLASPLHF.

This sequence joins TRBV9 and TRBJ2-3; D gene ambiguous. Germline V gives CDR1 SGDLS, CDR2 YYNGEE. This CDR3 comprises 15 residues. V lost 2 bases to trimming and J lost 4 bases, with 14 bases between them. CDR3 amino acids: CASSVGQIKADTQYF. CDR3 DNA sequence: TGTGCCAGCAGCGTCGGGCAAATTAAGGCAGATACGCAGTATTTT.

The chain recombines TRBV12-3 or TRBV12-4 with TRBJ1-1; D not certain. The CDR3 length is 11 residues. Trimming took 4 bases from V and 4 from J, leaving 4 bases between them. CDR3 bases: TGTGCCAGCAGTTCGGCCACTGAAGCTTTCTTT. As protein: CASSSATEAFF.

In its sample, this clone was seen once. The V gene is TRBV19, the J gene TRBJ2-5; 7 bases are a match to TRBD1. The CDR3 spans 13 residues. CDR1 is LNHDA and CDR2 is SQIVND in the germline V gene (reference sequence). V lost 7 bases and J lost 4; bases outside the gene matches: 6. This chain's CDR3 is CASNPTGRETQYF. The DNA of the CDR3 is TGTGCCAGTAACCCGACAGGGAGAGAGACCCAGTACTTC.

This chain links TRBV24-1 with TRBJ2-7; D is unresolved. Germline-derived CDR1 and CDR2 are KGHDR and SFDVKD. Trimming took 0 bases from V and 6 from J, leaving 8 bases between them. The CDR3 consists of 13 residues. The CDR3 sequence: CATSDLLLGEQYF. The CDR3 DNA follows: TGTGCCACCAGTGATTTGCTTTTGGGCGAGCAGTACTTC.

The rearrangement links TRBV3-1 (or the pseudogene TRBV3-2) to TRBJ2-5, with TRBD2 identical over 9 bases. The V gene's germline CDR1 is LGHDT and CDR2 YNNKEL (reference sequence). The CDR3 consists of 17 residues. Trimming at V came to 0 bases and at J to 3 bases, leaving 8 bases not matched to a gene. This CDR3 reads CASSQEAGGPMEETQYF. The CDR3 region has the DNA TGTGCCAGCAGCCAAGAGGCGGGGGGGCCGATGGAAGAGACCCAGTACTTC.

This sequence joins TRBV11-1 and TRBJ2-5; a weak D match, TRBD1 (6 bases). The CDR3 consists of 14 residues. Trimming left V 2 bases short and J 1 base short, with 8 bases between. Germline V CDR1 and CDR2: SGHAT, FQDESV (reference sequence). The CDR3 reads CASSLIQGQETQYF. The CDR3 coding sequence is TGTGCCAGCAGCTTAATACAGGGCCAAGAGACCCAGTACTTC.

The chain links TRBV24-1 to TRBJ1-5, with 7 bases matching TRBD1. Per the germline V gene, CDR1 is KGHDR and CDR2 is SFDVKD. The CDR3 sequence is 18 residues long. J was trimmed by 4 bases and V by 6 bases; bases with no gene match: 17. The DNA of the CDR3 is TGTGCCACCAGTCGGCAACGAGGATCGACAGGGCTGAATCAGCCCCAGCATTTT. Its protein is CATSRQRGSTGLNQPQHF.